A single sample gave rise to the 15 T cell receptor beta chains below, sequenced in a study of shared clonotypes between healthy human individuals. Libraries were prepared by immunoSEQ multiplex PCR; TCRdb keeps only in-frame clonotypes and omits some of them. The data show fewer than 850,000 clones, around 90% seen once. The sequenced material came from memory CD8+ T cells from PBMCs. The subset was: CD45RO+ cells pooled with CCR7-negative TemRA cells. These receptors all come from a man aged 18 to 35 in good health. Some clones in this sample may be carry-over from other donors' samples.

The V call is TRBV7-2, the J call TRBJ2-1, with D tentatively TRBD2 (5 bases). V lost 0 bases, J lost 0 bases, and 12 bases lay in between. The CDR3 runs to 17 residues. Germline CDR1 reads SGHTA; CDR2 reads FQGNSA. The CDR3 loop is CASSLAVRASSYNEQFF. CDR3 bases: TGTGCCAGCAGCTTAGCTGTGCGGGCGAGCTCCTACAATGAGCAGTTCTTC.

The chain recombines TRBV5-8 with TRBJ1-1, with D possibly TRBD1 on 5 matching bases. The CDR3 is 14 residues long. Germline V lookup: CDR1 SGHTS, CDR2 YDEGEE. Trimming shortened V by 1 base and J by 2 bases, and 9 bases separated the two germline ends. CDR3 bases: TGTGCCAGCAGCTTGCGACAGCTTAACACTGAAGCTTTCTTT. Translation: CASSLRQLNTEAFF. The whole variable domain, filled in from reference TRBV5-8 and TRBJ1-1, reads EAGVTQSPTHLIKTRGQQATLRCSPISGHTSVYWYQQALGLGLQFLLWYDEGEERNRGNFPPRFSGRQFPNYSSELNVNALELEDSALYLCASSLRQLNTEAFFGQGTRLTVV.

The chain carries TRBV19 and TRBJ1-5; perhaps TRBD1 as D (5 bases). The length of the CDR3 is 15 residues. The V end lost 3 bases, the J end lost 6 bases, and 15 bases lay between the germline ends. The germline CDR1 and CDR2 sequences are LNHDA and SQIVND (reference sequence). Written as DNA, the CDR3 is TGTGCCAGTAGTATGACGGGGGTATGGAGTCAGCCCCAGCATTTT. Translation: CASSMTGVWSQPQHF.

V and J are TRBV9 and TRBJ1-3; D call uncertain. The CDR3 extends over 15 amino acids. The germline CDR1 and CDR2 sequences are SGDLS and YYNGEE. Trimming cost V 0 bases and J 0 bases, with 7 bases left between them. The CDR3 loop is CASSVGDHSGNTIYF. Written as DNA, the CDR3 is TGTGCCAGCAGCGTAGGAGACCACTCTGGAAACACCATATATTTT.

The chain joins TRBV6-5 to TRBJ1-5; D ambiguous. Germline V gene sequence: CDR1 MNHEY, CDR2 SVGAGI. This CDR3 has 13 residues. V was shortened by 6 bases and J by 5 bases, with 11 bases between the two germline ends. CDR3 nucleotides: TGTGCCAGCAGCTATGGACCTTATCAGCCCCAGCATTTT. Translating gives CASSYGPYQPQHF.

The chain links TRBV11-2 to TRBJ2-7; tentatively, D is TRBD1 (6 bases). Between the trimmed V and J ends, which lost 5 bases and 0 bases, there was a span of 14 bases. Germline CDR1 reads SGHAT; CDR2 reads FQNNGV. This CDR3 is 15 amino acids long. CDR3 residues: CASSEDSSSSYEQYF. The CDR3 nucleotides read TGTGCCAGCAGCGAGGACAGCTCGAGCTCCTACGAGCAGTACTTC.

The V and J genes are TRBV10-3 and TRBJ2-1; D gene uncertain. Germline loops: CDR1 ENHRY, CDR2 SYGVKD. The V and J ends lost 0 bases and 7 bases respectively, with 1 base between them. This CDR3 contains 11 residues. The CDR3 DNA is TGTGCCATCAGTGAGTCAAATGAGCAGTTCTTC. Translating gives CAISESNEQFF.

The chain carries TRBV28 and TRBJ2-2; D is possibly TRBD2 (7 bases). There are 17 residues in the CDR3. Germline values: CDR1 MDHEN, CDR2 SYDVKM. V shed 6 bases and J shed 6 bases, with 23 bases lying between them. The CDR3 region is CASRELWAGEGPGELFF. CDR3 DNA sequence: TGTGCCAGCAGGGAACTTTGGGCAGGGGAGGGCCCCGGGGAGCTGTTTTTT.

The chain carries TRBV7-8 and TRBJ1-5; D is uncertain. The germline gives CDR1 SGHVS, CDR2 FQNEAQ. Trimming removed 3 bases at V and 3 bases at J, with 12 bases between. CDR3 length: 15 amino acids. CDR3: CASSLAHSVNQPQHF. CDR3 DNA: TGTGCCAGCAGCTTGGCTCACAGTGTCAATCAGCCCCAGCATTTT.

The chain joins TRBV6-5 to TRBJ2-6, with D possibly TRBD1 on 5 matching bases. This CDR3 contains 14 residues. CDR1 and CDR2 (germline): MNHEY, SVGAGI. Trimming left V 6 bases short and J 2 bases short, with 8 bases between. CDR3 amino acids: CASRKGTGANVLTF. For the CDR3, the DNA is TGTGCCAGCAGAAAGGGGACTGGGGCCAACGTCCTGACTTTC.

The chain employs TRBV5-1 and TRBJ2-2; a possible D gene is TRBD2 (10 bases). The germline gives CDR1 SGHRS, CDR2 YFSETQ. With 6 bases removed from V and 7 bases from J, the gap between germline ends came to 28 bases. This CDR3 comprises 18 residues. The CDR3 loop is CASKGQGALAGEGGELFF. The CDR3 DNA follows: TGCGCCAGCAAGGGACAGGGAGCGCTAGCGGGAGAAGGCGGGGAGCTGTTTTTT.

With regard to this clone: Its ends do not fully match the called genes, so a read error is possible. The CDR3 loop is CASSTGTDLRF. The CDR3 region has the DNA TGTGCCAGCAGCACAGGGACAGACTTACGCTTC. This chain uses TRBV7-6 with TRBJ2-7; 7 nucleotides line up with TRBD1. The CDR3 is 11 residues long. Germline lookup yields CDR1 SGHVS and CDR2 FNYEAQ.

The chain couples TRBV11-2 to TRBJ2-1, with 7 bases fitting TRBD2. The V and J ends lost 5 bases and 4 bases, in that order; junction bases with no gene match: 8. The CDR3 covers 15 residues. The V gene's germline CDR1 is SGHAT and CDR2 FQNNGV. The DNA for the CDR3 is TGTGCCAGCAGCCTCGGGACTATCCCGTACAATGAGCAGTTCTTC. This gives the protein CASSLGTIPYNEQFF.

The V gene is TRBV4-1, the J gene TRBJ2-7; 7 positions match TRBD2. The germline gives CDR1 MGHRA, CDR2 YSYEKL. This CDR3 is 15 amino acids long. Trimming removed 1 base from V and 1 base from J; junction bases left unmatched: 4. CDR3 coding DNA: TGCGCCAGCAGCCAAGTCCCTAGCGGATCCTACGAGCAGTACTTC. Translating it yields CASSQVPSGSYEQYF.

The CDR3 sequence is CASSAGTGDYGYTF. CDR3 DNA: TGTGCCAGCAGCGCCGGGACAGGGGACTATGGCTACACCTTC. The chain links TRBV9 to TRBJ1-2; TRBD1 agrees at 10 bases. J gave up 3 bases and V 3 bases, and 2 bases lay outside the gene matches. The CDR3 sequence is 14 residues long. Germline V gene data show CDR1 as SGDLS and CDR2 as YYNGEE.